The rows below give T cell receptor beta chains drawn from one sample of a study of cytomegalovirus exposure and HLA in healthy donors. Assay: immunoSEQ multiplex PCR; the TCRdb copy retains only in-frame clones and omits some. This sample yields more than 95,000 clones, of which around 9.1% are seen a single time; under 6% belongs to the top ten. Sequencing input: PBMCs. The receptors originated from a man aged 35 to 55 in good health and CMV-seropositive. Each CDR3 is given with its conserved first and last residue. D genes are given only for firm matches. Not all rows give a size; the values are once, few, many and, for expanded clones, a class.

TRBJ2-1 | TRBV9 | TRBD1 | . | 14 | CASSVRDRGDEQFF | TGTGCCAGCAGCGTCCGGGACAGGGGCGATGAGCAGTTCTTC
TRBJ1-5 | TRBV5-8 | TRBD1 | . | 14 | CASSFRQGGQPQHF | TGTGCCAGCAGCTTTCGACAGGGAGGCCAGCCCCAGCATTTT
TRBJ2-7 | TRBV27 | TRBD2 | few | 14 | CASSPGLAAYEQYF | TGTGCCAGCAGTCCAGGACTAGCGGCGTACGAGCAGTACTTC
TRBJ2-1 | TRBV11-2 | TRBD2 | few | 18 | CASSLYPLASGLYNEQFF | TGTGCCAGCAGCTTATACCCCTTGGCTAGCGGGCTTTACAATGAGCAGTTCTTC
TRBJ1-5 | TRBV6-1 | . | . | 13 | CASARAHNQPQHF | TGTGCCAGTGCGCGGGCCCACAATCAGCCCCAGCATTTT
TRBJ2-2 | TRBV4-3 | TRBD2 | . | 15 | CASSQRASGAGELFF | TGCGCCAGCAGCCAAAGGGCTAGCGGAGCAGGGGAGCTGTTTTTT
TRBJ1-2 | TRBV7-6 | . | . | 15 | CASSPSEGGAHGYTF | TGTGCCAGCAGCCCGTCCGAAGGGGGGGCCCATGGCTACACCTTC
TRBJ2-7 | TRBV7-2 | . | few | 12 | CASSFAGWEQYF | TGTGCCAGCAGCTTCGCAGGGTGGGAGCAGTACTTC
TRBJ2-7 | TRBV5-1 | TRBD2 | . | 16 | CASSPSSGGSTYEQYF | TGCGCCAGCAGCCCTTCTTCGGGCGGGAGCACCTACGAGCAGTACTTC
TRBJ1-5 | TRBV2 | TRBD1 | . | 15 | CASSQDRDGFQPQHF | TGTGCCAGCAGTCAAGACAGGGATGGGTTTCAGCCCCAGCATTTT
TRBJ1-4 | TRBV14 | TRBD1 | many | 15 | CASSQWDRGNEKLFF | TGTGCCAGCAGCCAATGGGACAGGGGAAATGAAAAACTGTTTTTT
TRBJ2-3 | TRBV4-1 | TRBD1 | few | 16 | CASSQRPGQGGDTQYF | TGCGCCAGCAGCCAGAGACCCGGACAGGGTGGAGATACGCAGTATTTT
TRBJ2-1 | TRBV6-5 | . | few | 15 | CASRPTVTSYNGQFF | TGTGCCAGCAGGCCCACAGTGACCTCCTACAATGGGCAGTTCTTC
TRBJ1-1 | TRBV12-5 | . | few | 12 | CASGYGNTEAFF | TGTGCTAGTGGTTACGGGAACACTGAAGCTTTCTTT
TRBJ2-5 | TRBV28 | . | few | 13 | CASSISSEETQYF | TGTGCCAGCAGTATCTCTAGCGAAGAGACCCAGTACTTC
TRBJ1-2 | TRBV6-6 | TRBD1 | . | 12 | CATGGAGYGYTF | TGTGCCACAGGGGGCGCCGGCTATGGCTACACCTTC
TRBJ2-7 | TRBV4-3 | . | . | 18 | CASSQDRLNGLGTYEQYF | TGCGCCAGCAGCCAAGATAGGTTGAATGGACTCGGCACCTACGAGCAGTACTTC
TRBJ1-3 | TRBV30 | . | . | 12 | CAWSGEENTIYF | TGTGCCTGGAGTGGGGAGGAGAACACCATATATTTT
TRBJ2-3 | TRBV13 | . | . | 13 | CASGKHRADTQYF | TGTGCCAGCGGAAAACACAGGGCAGATACGCAGTATTTT
TRBJ2-5 | TRBV30 | . | few | 13 | CAWSVTGKQPQYF | TGTGCCTGGAGTGTAACAGGGAAACAGCCCCAGTACTTC
TRBJ1-2 | TRBV27 | . | . | 15 | CASRRTTWNIGGYTF | TGTGCCAGCAGGAGAACGACATGGAATATCGGTGGCTACACCTTC
TRBJ1-5 | TRBV19 | . | . | 13 | CASSIGGNQPQHF | TGTGCCAGTAGTATCGGGGGCAATCAGCCCCAGCATTTT